Below are 10 T cell receptor beta chains sequenced from a single sample in a study of blood T cell repertoires in COVID-19. Repertoires were generated with immunoSEQ multiplex PCR, while TCRdb's copy carries only in-frame clones and drops some. The sample consists of under 300,000 clones, approximately 87% of them appearing once. Source material: peripheral blood. The receptors were gathered from a man between 60 and 75 years old who had recovered from COVID-19.

The V call is TRBV5-1, the J call TRBJ2-5; possible D gene TRBD2, 6 bases. Trimming cost V 4 bases and J 0 bases, with 13 bases left between them. Looked up from germline, CDR1 is SGHRS and CDR2 is YFSETQ. CDR3 length: 15 residues. This CDR3 is CASSQLRDYQETQYF. The CDR3 DNA reads as TGCGCCAGCAGCCAACTCCGGGACTACCAAGAGACCCAGTACTTC.

This rearrangement joins TRBV30 to TRBJ2-2, with a weak D call TRBD2 (5 bases). The germline V gene has CDR1 GTSNPN and CDR2 SVGIG (reference sequence). CDR3 length: 14 amino acids. V was shortened by 2 bases and J by 5 bases, with 12 bases between the two germline ends. The CDR3 sequence: CAWSFRGRTGELFF. The CDR3 DNA sequence: TGTGCCTGGAGTTTTAGAGGGCGGACCGGGGAGCTGTTTTTT.

This clone has a handful of counts. The V gene is TRBV5-1, the J gene TRBJ2-1; the D gene is possibly TRBD2 (6 bases). Trimming removed 6 bases from V and 0 bases from J, with 16 bases in between. CDR1 and CDR2 (germline): SGHRS, YFSETQ. This CDR3 contains 16 residues. Here the CDR3 reads CASNRVGGTSYNEQFF. CDR3 coding DNA: TGCGCCAGCAACCGCGTCGGCGGGACCTCCTACAATGAGCAGTTCTTC.

This chain connects TRBV6-5 to TRBJ1-2; D is perhaps TRBD1 (5 bases). CDR3 length equals 12 residues. V lost 6 bases and J lost 5, with 10 bases in between. Germline V gene data show CDR1 as MNHEY and CDR2 as SVGAGI. In DNA form, the CDR3 reads TGTGCCAGCAGCCCCGGGGGGTATGGCTACACCTTC. Residues: CASSPGGYGYTF.

The V call is TRBV6-2 or TRBV6-3, the J call TRBJ1-2, with TRBD1 matching 8 bases. The V gene's germline CDR1 is MNHEY and CDR2 SVGEGT. Trimming cost V 4 bases and J 4 bases; bases outside gene matches: 8. The CDR3 runs to 15 residues. CDR3 coding DNA: TGTGCCAGCAGTTCAATCGACGGGACAGGCTATGGCTACACCTTC. Residues: CASSSIDGTGYGYTF.

The chain combines TRBV9 with TRBJ2-5, with 11 bases that match TRBD2. This CDR3 comprises 16 residues. Germline loops: CDR1 SGDLS, CDR2 YYNGEE. The V gene end was trimmed by 3 bases and the J gene end by 3 bases; junction bases not matched to a gene: 7. The CDR3 nucleotides read TGTGCCAGCAGCGCGTTAGCGGGAGGGCCGGAAGAGACCCAGTACTTC. It encodes CASSALAGGPEETQYF.

The V gene is TRBV2, the J gene TRBJ1-2, with TRBD1 matching over 12 bases. After removal of 6 bases from V and 1 base from J, the junction contained 21 bases not matched to a gene. This CDR3 region has 21 residues. CDR1 and CDR2 from the germline V gene are SNHLY and FYNNEI. The CDR3 nucleotides read TGTGCCAGCAGCGACCTAAGCCCCGGGACAGGGGGCGGCGTGGATAACTATGGCTACACCTTC. Translated: CASSDLSPGTGGGVDNYGYTF.

The chain links TRBV19 to TRBJ2-1; tentatively, D is TRBD2 (6 bases). Trimming removed 3 bases at V and 6 bases at J, with 21 bases between. CDR1 is LNHDA, CDR2 SQIVND, per germline (reference sequence). The CDR3 sequence is 17 residues long. This CDR3 is CASSIRGTGTGSNEQFF. The DNA of the CDR3 is TGTGCCAGTAGTATCCGTGGAACCGGGACTGGGTCCAATGAGCAGTTCTTC.

V gene TRBV11-2 combines with J gene TRBJ2-5, with 9 bases matching TRBD1. The length of the CDR3 is 15 residues. V trimming: 3 bases; J trimming: 2 bases; junction bases outside the gene matches: 4. The germline V gene encodes CDR1 SGHAT and CDR2 FQNNGV. CDR3 in DNA: TGTGCCAGCAGCTTTGACAGGGGGAGGCAAGAGACCCAGTACTTC. Its translation: CASSFDRGRQETQYF.

CDR3 loop: CASSQDGPNQPQHF. The CDR3 nucleotides are TGTGCCAGCAGCCAAGATGGGCCTAATCAGCCCCAGCATTTT. The V and J genes are TRBV3-1 (or the pseudogene TRBV3-2) and TRBJ1-5; D gene uncertain. V was shortened by 0 bases and J by 4 bases, with 7 bases between the two germline ends. Germline CDR1 is LGHDT and CDR2 is YNNKEL (reference sequence). CDR3 size: 14 residues.